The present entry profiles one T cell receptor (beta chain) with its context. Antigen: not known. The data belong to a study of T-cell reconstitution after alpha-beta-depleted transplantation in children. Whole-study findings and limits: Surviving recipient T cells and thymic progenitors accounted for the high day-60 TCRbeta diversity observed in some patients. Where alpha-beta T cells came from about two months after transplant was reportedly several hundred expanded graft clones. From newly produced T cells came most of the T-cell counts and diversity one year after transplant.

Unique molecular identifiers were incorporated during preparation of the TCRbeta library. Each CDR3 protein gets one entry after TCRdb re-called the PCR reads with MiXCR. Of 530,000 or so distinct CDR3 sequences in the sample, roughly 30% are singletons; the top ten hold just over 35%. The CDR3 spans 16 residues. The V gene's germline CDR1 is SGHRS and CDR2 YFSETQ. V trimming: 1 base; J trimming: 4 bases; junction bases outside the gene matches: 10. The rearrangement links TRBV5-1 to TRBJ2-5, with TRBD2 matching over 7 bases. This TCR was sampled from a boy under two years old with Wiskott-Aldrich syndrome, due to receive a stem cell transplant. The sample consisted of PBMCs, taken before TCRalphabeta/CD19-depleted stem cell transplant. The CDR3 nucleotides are TGCGCCAGCAGCTTGTTATTCCGGGGGGAGAGAGAGACCCAGTACTTC. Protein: CASSLLFRGERETQYF.